Listed below are T cell receptor beta chains from one sample, sequenced in a study of vaccination effects on CD4 cells after COVID-19. Some clones are missing from TCRdb's copy, which holds only in-frame ones; the method was immunoSEQ multiplex PCR. The data show under 75,000 clones, over 70% seen once. Their antigen targets remain unknown. The specimen comprised CD4+ T cells from PBMCs cultured with SARS-CoV-2 spike peptides, sampled before COVID-19 vaccination. These receptors were collected from a human donor who received a COVID-19 vaccine. The CDR3 runs from the conserved cysteine through the conserved F or W. The D gene is left open where the match is weak. Some rows have no size entry. The others give once, few or many, or a class for an expanded clone.

d_call j_call clone_size v_call cdr3_nt cdr3_aa
NA TRBJ1-4 NA TRBV28 TGTGCCAGCAGCCCCCCGGGGGCAACTAATGAAAAACTGTTTTTT CASSPPGATNEKLFF
TRBD1 TRBJ2-5 few TRBV7-2 TGTGCCAGCAGCTCCCGACAGGGCTGGGAGACCCAGTACTTC CASSSRQGWETQYF
NA TRBJ2-3 NA TRBV5-5 TGTGCCAGCAGCTTGTTCCAGGGAGAACTTCGCACAGATACGCAGTATTTT CASSLFQGELRTDTQYF
NA TRBJ1-1 NA TRBV20-1 TGCAGTGCTAGTCCACCACCCCGGGGGAACACTGAAGCTTTCTTT CSASPPPRGNTEAFF
NA TRBJ2-3 NA TRBV11-2 TGTGCCAGCAGCTTAGATCAGGGGGGGTCGGCAGATACGCAGTATTTT CASSLDQGGSADTQYF
NA TRBJ2-5 NA TRBV4-1 TGCGCCAGCAGCCAAGGTGGGCTAGCTGGGTACCAAGAGACCCAGTACTTC CASSQGGLAGYQETQYF
NA TRBJ1-2 once TRBV28 TGTGCCAGCAGCCAATCATCCGGGACACCCCCGGGCTATGGCTACACCTTC CASSQSSGTPPGYGYTF
NA TRBJ1-6 NA TRBV6-6 TGTGCCAGCAGTTATGGGCAGGACAGTGGTTCACCCCTCCACTTT CASSYGQDSGSPLHF
NA TRBJ2-1 NA TRBV25-1 TGTGCCAGCAGTGAAGTGGGGGGGCGTACTGAGCAGTTCTTC CASSEVGGRTEQFF
NA TRBJ1-2 NA TRBV5-1 TGCGCCAGCAGCTGGGCGTCCGGGCAGGGGCCCGATGGCTACACCTTC CASSWASGQGPDGYTF
TRBD1 TRBJ1-1 few TRBV9 TGTGCCAGCAGTTTCCAGGGGGGTGGCACTGAAGCTTTCTTT CASSFQGGGTEAFF
NA TRBJ1-1 NA TRBV5-8 TGTGCCAGCCCTATGGCTGTCGCCCGCCCGCCGAACACTGAAGCTTTCTTT CASPMAVARPPNTEAFF
NA TRBJ1-2 NA TRBV28 TGTGCCAGCACGAATCCGGGACTAGATGGCTACACCTTC CASTNPGLDGYTF
NA TRBJ2-6 NA TRBV9 TGTGCCAGCAGCGCGACAGTCTCTGGGGCCAACGTCCTGACTTTC CASSATVSGANVLTF
NA TRBJ1-2 NA TRBV19 TGTGCCAGTAGTATCAGGGTGGTGAATGGCTACACCTTC CASSIRVVNGYTF
NA TRBJ2-5 NA TRBV7-8 TGTGCCAGCAGCCCCGAGATACAGGGTAGCACCCAAGAGACCCAGTACTTC CASSPEIQGSTQETQYF
NA TRBJ1-5 NA TRBV18 TGTGCCAGCTCAGTGACCGGGTCCTCCAGGGATCAGCCCCAGCATTTT CASSVTGSSRDQPQHF
NA TRBJ2-5 NA TRBV24-1 TGTGCCACCAGTGATTTGGCCGGAGACAAAGAGACCCAGTACTTC CATSDLAGDKETQYF
NA TRBJ2-6 NA TRBV18 TGTGCCACTAGTAACCGTTTAGGGCAAACGAGCTCTGGGGCCAACGTCCTGACTTTC CATSNRLGQTSSGANVLTF
TRBD2 TRBJ2-5 once TRBV7-9 TGTGCCAGCAGCTTCGTAGCGGGGGCGGGGGAGACCCAGTACTTC CASSFVAGAGETQYF
NA TRBJ1-4 NA TRBV9 TGTGCCAGCAGCGTAGTAGAGGGGGTTCAAGAAAAACTGTTTTTT CASSVVEGVQEKLFF
TRBD1 TRBJ1-5 NA TRBV4-3 TGCGCCAGCAGCCAAACTTTGTTTGGACAGGGTGTTCGACAGCCCCAGCATTTT CASSQTLFGQGVRQPQHF
TRBD1 TRBJ2-5 NA TRBV9 TGTGCCAGCAGCCTTTACTCCGGGACAGGGGGGGAGACCCAGTACTTC CASSLYSGTGGETQYF
NA TRBJ2-3 NA TRBV19 TGTGCCAGTAGTATGTGGCAGGGCCTTAGCACAGATACGCAGTATTTT CASSMWQGLSTDTQYF
TRBD2 TRBJ2-3 NA TRBV19 TGTGCCAGTAGTAAACTAGCGGGATCTAGCACAGATACGCAGTATTTT CASSKLAGSSTDTQYF
TRBD1 TRBJ1-5 NA TRBV2 TGTGCCAGCAATCGACAGGGAAATCAGCCCCAGCATTTT CASNRQGNQPQHF
NA TRBJ2-3 few TRBV11-1 TGTGCCAGCAGCATCAGGGGTATCAGCACAGATACGCAGTATTTT CASSIRGISTDTQYF
TRBD1 TRBJ1-4 NA TRBV7-3 TGTGCCAGCAGCTCTTGGACAGGGGGCGGGGAAAAACTGTTTTTT CASSSWTGGGEKLFF
NA TRBJ2-3 NA TRBV12-3/TRBV12-4 TGTGCCAGCAGGTACGGGTCAGATACGCAGTATTTT CASRYGSDTQYF
NA TRBJ2-5 NA TRBV5-6 TGTGCCAGCAGCTTGAGGGGGTACCAAGAGACCCAGTACTTC CASSLRGYQETQYF
NA TRBJ2-6 NA TRBV5-5 TGTGCCAGCAGCTTGGCGGTGGCTGGGGCCAACGTCCTGACTTTC CASSLAVAGANVLTF
NA TRBJ2-3 NA TRBV24-1 TGTGCCACCAAACTGACGGGGTCGGATACGCAGTATTTT CATKLTGSDTQYF
TRBD2 TRBJ2-1 once TRBV18 TGTGCCAGCTCACCACCGAGGGGTACTAGCGGGGGGAACTACAATGAGCAGTTCTTC CASSPPRGTSGGNYNEQFF
NA TRBJ2-1 NA TRBV29-1 TGCAGCGTTGTACCCCGGCCCTACAATGAGCAGTTCTTC CSVVPRPYNEQFF
NA TRBJ1-1 NA TRBV6-5 TGTGCCAGCACTGGACTGCCGAACACTGAAGCTTTCTTT CASTGLPNTEAFF
TRBD1 TRBJ2-2 NA TRBV5-5 TGTGCCAGCAGCTTTACAGGGGCGATCGGGGAGCTGTTTTTT CASSFTGAIGELFF
NA TRBJ1-1 NA TRBV7-2 TGTGCCAGCAGCTTAGGGCCAGTCCACACTGAAGCTTTCTTT CASSLGPVHTEAFF
NA TRBJ2-1 NA TRBV7-8 TGTGCCAGCAGGGCTTCCGGGGACTACAATGAGCAGTTCTTC CASRASGDYNEQFF
NA TRBJ1-5 NA TRBV4-3 TGCGCCAGCAGCCCGGAGACCAATCAGCCCCAGCATTTT CASSPETNQPQHF
TRBD2 TRBJ2-3 NA TRBV4-1 TGCGCCAGCAGCCAAGTCCCAACTCTAGCGGGGGGCACAGATACGCAGTATTTT CASSQVPTLAGGTDTQYF
NA TRBJ2-3 NA TRBV29-1 TGCAGCGTTGGGCTGACAGATACGCAGTATTTT CSVGLTDTQYF
NA TRBJ1-2 NA TRBV20-1 TGCAGTGCTCAGGTGGATGGCTACACCTTC CSAQVDGYTF
NA TRBJ2-3 NA TRBV6-5 TGTGCCAGCAGCTACCGGGAACGCACAGATACGCAGTATTTT CASSYRERTDTQYF
NA TRBJ1-2 NA TRBV15 TGTGCCACCAGCAGAGATATGGCGGGGACCTATGGCTACACCTTC CATSRDMAGTYGYTF
TRBD1 TRBJ1-2 few TRBV10-1 TGCGCCAGCAGTGAGTCTTGGGACAGGGACTATGGCTACACCTTC CASSESWDRDYGYTF
NA TRBJ2-3 NA TRBV5-1 TGCGCCAGCAGCTTGAGCCAAGATACGCAGTATTTT CASSLSQDTQYF
TRBD1 TRBJ2-2 NA TRBV24-1 TGTGCCACCAGTGATTCCAGGGGACAGGAGAACACCGGGGAGCTGTTTTTT CATSDSRGQENTGELFF
NA TRBJ1-5 NA TRBV12-5 TGTGCTAGTGGTTTGGTCCCGGGTTTCAATCAGCCCCAGCATTTT CASGLVPGFNQPQHF
NA TRBJ2-6 NA TRBV18 TGTGCCAGCTCACTACAGGGCAGCTCTGGGGCCAACGTCCTGACTTTC CASSLQGSSGANVLTF
NA TRBJ2-2 NA TRBV12-5 TGTGCTAGTGGTTTGGCCCGGGGGGCCGGGACCGGGGAGCTGTTTTTT CASGLARGAGTGELFF
NA TRBJ1-5 NA TRBV5-8 TGTGCCAGCAGCCCCTGGGGGGGTAATCAGCCCCAGCATTTT CASSPWGGNQPQHF